The 32 T cell receptor beta chains presented below share a single source sample, sequenced in a study of blood T cells in healthy people across ages. It was with a sample-barcoded 5' primer and a J-beta primer mix that a second PCR of roughly 7 to 12 cycles was run. TCRdb recomputed calls from the 5' RACE reads with MiXCR, one row per CDR3 protein. Here the sample spans around 1,900,000 distinct CDR3 sequences, roughly two fifths being singletons. Sequenced material: blood. The receptors derive from a human donor in good health.

This clonotype was observed a single time. This chain joins TRBV5-1 and TRBJ2-3, with D possibly called TRBD1 or TRBD2 (6 bases each). V was clipped by 0 bases and J by 2 bases, with 13 bases between them. The CDR3 contains 16 residues. Germline V gives CDR1 SGHRS, CDR2 YFSETQ. DNA for the CDR3: TGCGCCAGCAGCTTGGGTGAGTGGGGGGCCACAGATACGCAGTATTTT. Translating it yields CASSLGEWGATDTQYF.

The V call is TRBV11-1, the J call TRBJ2-4, with TRBD2 identical over 8 bases. Germline CDR1 SGHAT, CDR2 FQDESV (reference sequence). The CDR3 has 15 residues. Unmatched junction bases numbered 9, after V lost 3 bases and J lost 8 bases. CDR3 in amino acids: CASSFYLGLEDIQYF. The CDR3 nucleotides read TGTGCCAGCAGCTTCTATCTGGGACTAGAAGACATTCAGTACTTC.

The chain carries TRBV7-2 and TRBJ2-3; D remains ambiguous. V lost 1 base and J lost 5, with 16 bases in between. The CDR3 is 16 amino acids. Germline V gene data show CDR1 as SGHTA and CDR2 as FQGNSA. The CDR3 DNA follows: TGTGCCAGCAGCTTAGGATTCGGGTCAACGGGAGATACGCAGTATTTT. It specifies CASSLGFGSTGDTQYF.

CDR3 loop: CASSPRRGQTADTQYF. The CDR3 bases are TGTGCCAGCTCACCAAGAAGGGGACAGACGGCGGATACGCAGTATTTT. V usage is TRBV18 and J usage is TRBJ2-3, with TRBD1 identical over 7 bases. Per germline, CDR1 KGHSH and CDR2 LQKENI. The V gene end was trimmed by 2 bases and the J gene end by 6 bases; junction bases not matched to a gene: 11. The CDR3 is 16 residues long.

The V call is TRBV9, the J call TRBJ1-3; no clear D gene. The V gene lost 4 bases and the J gene lost 4 bases, with 12 bases spanning the gap. The CDR3 is made up of 14 amino acids. Looked up from germline, CDR1 is SGDLS and CDR2 is YYNGEE. The CDR3 region has the DNA TGTGCCAGCAGCCCCCAAGGGTCGGGAAACACCATATATTTT. Translating gives CASSPQGSGNTIYF.

The chain recombines TRBV7-3 with TRBJ2-5, with 7 bases aligning to TRBD2. This CDR3 has 15 residues. Germline values: CDR1 SGHTA, CDR2 FQGTGA. V trimming: 4 bases; J trimming: 1 base; junction bases outside the gene matches: 6. The CDR3 loop reads CASSSNGGTQETQYF. The CDR3 DNA reads as TGTGCCAGCAGCTCAAACGGGGGGACCCAAGAGACCCAGTACTTC.

The chain uses TRBV24-1 and TRBJ2-1; a weak D match, TRBD2 (5 bases). This CDR3 is built from 16 residues. V was clipped by 7 bases and J by 4 bases, with 19 bases between them. Germline V gene lookup returns CDR1 KGHDR and CDR2 SFDVKD. The CDR3 here is CATRGSTASGYNEQFF. CDR3 nucleotide sequence: TGTGCCACCAGAGGGAGTACCGCCTCCGGTTACAATGAGCAGTTCTTC.

The chain has TRBV7-3 and TRBJ2-5; perhaps TRBD1 as D (6 bases). CDR3 length: 15 residues. Per germline, CDR1 SGHTA and CDR2 FQGTGA. Trimming took off 0 bases at V and 5 bases at J, with 13 bases between the two ends. CDR3 sequence reads: CASSLTPSGEETQYF. In DNA form, the CDR3 reads TGTGCCAGCAGCTTAACTCCCTCAGGGGAGGAGACCCAGTACTTC.

This sequence joins TRBV15 and TRBJ2-1; D is ambiguous. In germline, CDR1 is LNHNV, CDR2 YYDKDF (reference sequence). Trimming removed 3 bases from V and 1 base from J, with 4 bases in between. This CDR3 spans 13 amino acids. CDR3 residues: CATSRASYNEQFF. The CDR3, as DNA: TGTGCCACCAGCAGGGCGTCCTACAATGAGCAGTTCTTC.

The gene calls are TRBV12-3 or TRBV12-4 and TRBJ1-4; D gene uncertain. V lost 6 bases to trimming and J lost 4 bases, with 12 bases between them. The CDR3 runs to 14 residues. CDR3 region: CASSRGINNEKLFF. CDR3 sequence (DNA): TGTGCCAGCAGCCGCGGCATTAATAATGAAAAACTGTTTTTT.

The chain links TRBV24-1 to TRBJ2-3, with D possibly called TRBD1 or TRBD2 (6 bases each). The CDR3 extends over 16 amino acids. CDR1 is KGHDR and CDR2 is SFDVKD in the germline V gene. V dropped 2 bases and J dropped 3 bases, with 14 bases sitting between them. CDR3 protein: CATSDWGAGSTDTQYF. The CDR3 nucleotides are TGTGCCACCAGTGATTGGGGGGCAGGGTCTACAGATACGCAGTATTTT.

The J gene is TRBJ2-1, the V gene TRBV4-3; D remains ambiguous. Trimming left V 0 bases short and J 4 bases short, with 10 bases between. The V gene's germline CDR1 is LGHNA and CDR2 YSLEER. This CDR3 has 15 residues. This chain's CDR3 is CASSQDMVIYNEQFF. The CDR3 DNA is TGCGCCAGCAGCCAAGATATGGTAATTTACAATGAGCAGTTCTTC.

This sequence joins TRBV11-3 and TRBJ2-1; 8 nucleotides align to TRBD1. Germline CDR1 is SGHNT and CDR2 is YENEEA. Losses at the gene ends were 4 bases for V and 9 bases for J; bases not matched to a gene: 11. This CDR3 spans 15 amino acids. The CDR3: CASSWGRGRMGEQFF. As DNA, the CDR3 is TGTGCCAGCAGCTGGGGCAGGGGGCGCATGGGTGAGCAGTTCTTC.

The genes are TRBV7-2 and TRBJ2-1, with D perhaps assigned TRBD1 or TRBD2 (5 bases each). Trimming removed 5 bases from V and 9 bases from J, with 14 bases in between. The CDR3 is made up of 13 amino acids. Germline V CDR1 and CDR2: SGHTA, FQGNSA. CDR3 amino acids: CASSPGRGLEQFF. DNA of the CDR3: TGTGCCAGCAGCCCAGGCCGGGGCCTTGAGCAGTTCTTC.

J is TRBJ2-7 and V is TRBV7-8; tentative D call: TRBD1 (6 bases). The CDR3 sequence is 14 residues long. CDR1 and CDR2 (germline): SGHVS, FQNEAQ. Trimming cost V 5 bases and J 4 bases, with 15 bases left between them. CDR3 coding DNA: TGTGCCAGCAGCCCCGGAATAGGGGGATACGAGCAGTACTTC. It encodes CASSPGIGGYEQYF.

V usage is TRBV6-1 and J usage is TRBJ2-6, with a possible D match to TRBD1 (6 bases). Germline V gene sequence: CDR1 MNHNS, CDR2 SASEGT. This CDR3 is 18 amino acids long. The V and J ends lost 6 bases and 4 bases respectively, with 22 bases between them. The CDR3 region is CASSHIREGVSGANVLTF. Here the CDR3 DNA reads TGTGCCAGCAGCCATATTAGAGAGGGGGTCTCGGGGGCCAACGTCCTGACTTTC.

About this clonotype itself: A read error may explain this, as a much larger clone is one base away. The chain carries TRBV9 and TRBJ2-4; TRBD1 or TRBD2 may be the D gene (5 bases each). The germline V and J ends were trimmed by 0 bases and 13 bases, with 20 bases remaining between them. CDR1 is SGDLS, CDR2 YYNGEE, per germline. The CDR3 runs to 15 residues. CDR3 protein: CASSVAGTASYGQYF. The CDR3 DNA sequence: TGTGCCAGCAGCGTAGCCGGGACGGCGTCCTACGGGCAGTACTTC. The full variable domain, rest sourced from reference TRBV9 and TRBJ2-4, is DSGVTQTPKHLITATGQRVTLRCSPRSGDLSVYWYQQSLDQGLQFLIQYYNGEERAKGNILERFSAQQFPDLHSELNLSSLELGDSALYFCASSVAGTASYGQYFGAGTRLSVL.

This clonotype was counted between two and nine times. The chain recombines TRBV4-3 with TRBJ1-2; 7 bases map to TRBD1. The CDR3 covers 16 residues. The germline V gene has CDR1 LGHNA and CDR2 YSLEER. The trim removed 3 bases at V and 4 bases at J, leaving 11 bases unmatched. The CDR3 coding sequence is TGCGCCAGCAGCCATTACCGAGGGGGCAGGAGCTATGGCTACACCTTC. Protein: CASSHYRGGRSYGYTF.

The table lists this clonotype with a few counts. J is TRBJ1-5 and V is TRBV20-1; TRBD1 matches at 8 bases. The junction had 11 bases not matched to a gene; V was cut back by 4 bases and J by 3 bases. The CDR3 extends over 16 amino acids. Germline V gene lookup returns CDR1 DFQATT and CDR2 SNEGSKA (reference sequence). The CDR3 is CSAKAAGQAPNQPQHF. The DNA of the CDR3 is TGCAGTGCTAAAGCGGCGGGACAGGCCCCCAATCAGCCCCAGCATTTT.

There are many counts of this clonotype. The chain recombines TRBV7-2 with TRBJ2-5; 7 bases line up with TRBD2. V was clipped by 5 bases and J by 1 base; unmatched bases: 4. From germline, CDR1 is SGHTA and CDR2 FQGNSA. There are 14 residues in the CDR3. The DNA of the CDR3 is TGTGCCAGCAGCCCTAGCGGAATCCAAGAGACCCAGTACTTC. Amino acid sequence: CASSPSGIQETQYF.

CDR3 nucleotide sequence: TGTGCCAGCAGCATCAGGAGGAATTCACCCCTCCACTTT. Its protein product is CASSIRRNSPLHF. This chain links TRBV14 with TRBJ1-6; D is unclear. Germline loops: CDR1 SGHDN, CDR2 FVKESK. CDR3 length: 13 amino acids. Deletions cut 5 bases from V and 7 bases from J, with 9 bases between.

The chain employs TRBV6-6 and TRBJ2-7; TRBD2 is a possible D gene (7 bases). The J call may be incorrect, as the DNA end agrees better with TRBJ2-5. The CDR3 runs 17 residues. The germline CDR1 and CDR2 sequences are MNHNY and SVGAGI (reference sequence). The CDR3 nucleotides read TGTGCCAGCAGTTATCGGGGCAGCAGGGGCGGGGGAGAGACCCAGTACTTC. This sequence encodes CASSYRGSRGGGETQYF.

This clonotype was counted a few times. The chain carries TRBV7-3 and TRBJ1-2; D is possibly TRBD1 (5 bases). The CDR3 is 15 amino acids. Germline loops: CDR1 SGHTA, CDR2 FQGTGA. V dropped 5 bases and J dropped 6 bases, with 19 bases sitting between them. The DNA of the CDR3 is TGTGCCAGCAGCCTACCCGGGAGCCCAGGGAATGGCTACACCTTC. It encodes CASSLPGSPGNGYTF.

This chain connects TRBV2 to TRBJ1-1; D ambiguous. The CDR3 contains 13 residues. Germline CDR1 is SNHLY and CDR2 is FYNNEI. Trimming cost V 7 bases and J 0 bases, with 9 bases left between them. For the CDR3, the DNA is TGTGCCAGCAACGTAGACCTGAACACTGAAGCTTTCTTT. Its translation is CASNVDLNTEAFF.

CDR3: CASAPGGLAAYEQYF. CDR3 in DNA: TGCGCCAGCGCACCCGGAGGGCTAGCAGCGTACGAGCAGTACTTC. This chain joins TRBV5-1 and TRBJ2-7; possibly TRBD2 for D (6 bases). Germline V gene lookup returns CDR1 SGHRS and CDR2 YFSETQ. CDR3 length: 15 amino acids. Trimming took 7 bases from V and 4 from J, leaving 21 bases between them.

This clonotype has a handful of counts. The rearrangement links TRBV7-2 to TRBJ1-5, with TRBD1 identical over 7 bases. This CDR3 comprises 16 residues. Trimming removed 2 bases from V and 3 bases from J; junction bases left unmatched: 7. Germline lookup yields CDR1 SGHTA and CDR2 FQGNSA. The CDR3 bases are TGTGCCAGCAGCTTAAAAGGGACAGACCTCAATCAGCCCCAGCATTTT. Translated, it gives CASSLKGTDLNQPQHF.

The chain combines TRBV5-1 with TRBJ2-6; 7 bases match TRBD1. The CDR3 is 17 residues long. The ends lost 0 bases at V and 0 bases at J; junction bases unmatched: 3. Germline V gives CDR1 SGHRS, CDR2 YFSETQ. DNA for the CDR3: TGCGCCAGCAGCTTGGCAGGGGGTTTCTCTGGGGCCAACGTCCTGACTTTC. Its translation: CASSLAGGFSGANVLTF.

The chain is built from TRBV7-2 and TRBJ2-7; 9 bases match TRBD2. With the DNA end fitting TRBJ2-5 better, the J assignment may be wrong. CDR1 is SGHTA, CDR2 FQGNSA, per germline. The CDR3 has 17 amino acids. The CDR3 DNA reads TGTGCCAGCAGCTTATATCCGACTAGCGGACTAGGGGAGACCCAGTACTTC. It yields the protein CASSLYPTSGLGETQYF.

The chain couples TRBV7-2 to TRBJ1-2, with 8 bases lining up with TRBD1. V was clipped by 5 bases and J by 3 bases; unmatched bases: 14. This CDR3 is 17 amino acids long. The germline V gene encodes CDR1 SGHTA and CDR2 FQGNSA. As DNA, the CDR3 is TGTGCCAGCAGCCCCCGACAGGGGCCGTTCGCCGACTATGGCTACACCTTC. Its translation is CASSPRQGPFADYGYTF. Full variable domain (rest looked up from reference TRBV7-2 and TRBJ1-2): GAGVSQSPSNKVTEKGKDVELRCDPISGHTALYWYRQSLGQGLEFLIYFQGNSAPDKSGLPSDRFSAERTGGSVSTLTIQRTQQEDSAVYLCASSPRQGPFADYGYTFGSGTRLTVV.

V usage is TRBV24-1 and J usage is TRBJ1-5; possibly TRBD1 for D (5 bases). Trimming took off 2 bases at V and 4 bases at J, with 17 bases between the two ends. In germline, CDR1 is KGHDR, CDR2 SFDVKD. This CDR3 spans 17 amino acids. CDR3 sequence (DNA): TGTGCCACCAGTGATTCCTCCTCTGACAGTAGGAATCAGCCCCAGCATTTT. Its translation is CATSDSSSDSRNQPQHF.

As to this clonotype: A read error may be the cause here, since a much bigger clone is one base away. The V gene is TRBV6-2 or TRBV6-3, the J gene TRBJ2-6; tentative D call: TRBD1 (5 bases). This CDR3 contains 15 residues. The germline CDR1 and CDR2 sequences are MNHEY and SVGEGT. The CDR3 sequence: CASSDRATGASVLTF. The CDR3 DNA sequence: TGTGCCAGCAGTGACAGAGCCACTGGGGCCAGCGTCCTGACTTTC.

The rearrangement uses TRBV3-1 and TRBJ2-5; 9 bases fit TRBD2. The DNA end is a closer match to TRBJ2-7, so the J assignment may be wrong. This CDR3 region has 15 residues. The germline V gene has CDR1 LGHDT and CDR2 YNNKEL (reference sequence). The CDR3 region has the DNA TGTGCCAGCAGCCAAGGCAGCGGGGGGAACTACGAGCAGTACTTC. This encodes CASSQGSGGNYEQYF.